The 30 T cell receptor beta chains below come from one sample, sequenced in a study of blood T cell repertoires in COVID-19. Here immunoSEQ multiplex PCR was the method, and the copy in TCRdb shows in-frame clones only, minus some. This table holds about 400,000 clones, roughly 90% found once. The sequenced sample consisted of PBMCs or T cells enriched from blood (not recorded which). Every receptor here comes from a woman in her 40s with acute COVID-19.

The gene calls are TRBV25-1 and TRBJ2-7; tentatively, D is TRBD1 (5 bases). The CDR3 is 15 amino acids. With 2 bases removed from V and 10 bases from J, the gap between germline ends came to 21 bases. Germline CDR1 and CDR2: MGHDK and SYGVNS. The CDR3 coding sequence is TGTGCCAGCAGTGAACCCGACCGGGTTTGGGGCCAACAGTACTTC. Translation gives CASSEPDRVWGQQYF.

The chain couples TRBV27 to TRBJ2-1; unclear D gene. V lost 4 bases and J 2 bases, leaving 6 bases between the germline ends. CDR1 and CDR2 (germline): MNHEY, SMNVEV (reference sequence). CDR3 length: 13 residues. The CDR3, as DNA: TGTGCCAGCAGTTCAACACCCTACAATGAGCAGTTCTTC. Translation: CASSSTPYNEQFF.

With respect to this clone: The same CDR3 can be traced to other DNA sequences in this sample. This chain uses TRBV9 with TRBJ1-6; 9 nucleotides agree with TRBD1. Germline assignment: CDR1 SGDLS and CDR2 YYNGEE. J was trimmed by 6 bases and V by 2 bases; bases with no gene match: 3. The CDR3 consists of 15 residues. CDR3 loop: CASSVGGQGNSPLHF. CDR3 DNA sequence: TGTGCCAGCAGCGTCGGGGGACAGGGTAATTCACCCCTCCACTTT.

The CDR3 region has the DNA TGTGCCAGCAGCCAAGAAACTAAAAACTACGAGCAGTACTTC. Protein product: CASSQETKNYEQYF. The rearrangement uses TRBV3-1 (or the pseudogene TRBV3-2) and TRBJ2-7, with no clear D. There are 14 residues in the CDR3. The germline V gene has CDR1 LGHDT and CDR2 YNNKEL (reference sequence). V shed 0 bases and J shed 3 bases, with 9 bases lying between them.

This rearrangement joins TRBV3-1 (or the pseudogene TRBV3-2) to TRBJ2-2; 11 bases agree with TRBD1. V was clipped by 6 bases and J by 10 bases; unmatched bases: 4. The CDR3 is 13 amino acids. CDR1 is LGHDT, CDR2 YNNKEL, per germline (reference sequence). CDR3 protein: CASRDRGLEELFF. The CDR3 DNA sequence: TGTGCCAGCAGGGACAGGGGGCTGGAGGAGCTGTTTTTT.

The V and J genes are TRBV6-5 and TRBJ1-6; the D is unclear. The CDR3 has 15 residues. V gave up 4 bases and J gave up 7 bases, with 14 bases separating them. Germline V CDR1 and CDR2: MNHEY, SVGAGI. CDR3 nucleotides: TGTGCCAGCAGTTTCGATCCCAGAGGGAATTCACCCCTCCACTTT. It is translated as CASSFDPRGNSPLHF.

The chain joins TRBV5-1 to TRBJ2-3; D possibly corresponds to TRBD1 (5 bases). Germline loops: CDR1 SGHRS, CDR2 YFSETQ. This CDR3 comprises 15 residues. Trimming removed 1 base from V and 4 bases from J, with 13 bases in between. The CDR3 sequence: CASSLLGVQPDTQYF. CDR3 coding DNA: TGCGCCAGCAGCTTGCTAGGGGTCCAGCCAGATACGCAGTATTTT.

This sequence joins TRBV7-2 and TRBJ1-5, with 9 bases lining up with TRBD1. The CDR3 has 17 amino acids. Trimming at V came to 2 bases and at J to 0 bases, leaving 5 bases not matched to a gene. CDR1 is SGHTA, CDR2 FQGNSA, per germline. As DNA, the CDR3 is TGTGCCAGCAGCTTATGGGACAGGGATTATAGCAATCAGCCCCAGCATTTT. Translated: CASSLWDRDYSNQPQHF. Variable domain in full (rest from reference TRBV7-2 and TRBJ1-5): GAGVSQSPSNKVTEKGKDVELRCDPISGHTALYWYRQSLGQGLEFLIYFQGNSAPDKSGLPSDRFSAERTGGSVSTLTIQRTQQEDSAVYLCASSLWDRDYSNQPQHFGDGTRLSIL.

This rearrangement joins TRBV4-1 to TRBJ2-3; 7 bases fit TRBD2. Trimming took 4 bases from V and 2 from J; bases not matched to a gene: 9. The germline CDR1 and CDR2 sequences are MGHRA and YSYEKL. The CDR3 extends over 16 amino acids. The CDR3 is CASSLMGGITTDTQYF. The CDR3 DNA is TGCGCCAGCAGCCTAATGGGGGGGATTACCACAGATACGCAGTATTTT.

J is TRBJ1-2 and V is TRBV5-4, with unresolved D. V shed 0 bases and J shed 5 bases, with 14 bases lying between them. In germline, CDR1 is SGHNT, CDR2 YYREEE (reference sequence). This CDR3 is 15 amino acids long. CDR3 DNA sequence: TGTGCCAGCAGCTTGGACCGTCAGTCGGGTTATGGCTACACCTTC. Translating it yields CASSLDRQSGYGYTF.

The CDR3: CASRDRGSSGNTIYF. CDR3 nucleotides: TGTGCCAGTAGAGACAGGGGAAGCTCTGGAAACACCATATATTTT. This sequence joins TRBV19 and TRBJ1-3; 8 bases are shared with TRBD1. After removal of 6 bases from V and 0 bases from J, the junction contained 4 bases not matched to a gene. Germline V gene sequence: CDR1 LNHDA, CDR2 SQIVND (reference sequence). The CDR3 is made up of 15 amino acids.

The J gene is TRBJ2-5, the V gene TRBV27; 7 bases line up with TRBD1. V was clipped by 5 bases and J by 4 bases; unmatched bases: 13. CDR1 MNHEY and CDR2 SMNVEV come from the germline V gene (reference sequence). The CDR3 extends over 16 amino acids. In nucleotides, the CDR3 is TGTGCCAGCAGTGAGCTACAGGGGAACGTGGGAGAGACCCAGTACTTC. This sequence encodes CASSELQGNVGETQYF.

V is TRBV5-1 and J is TRBJ1-2, with 8 bases that match TRBD1. The CDR3 loop spans 13 amino acids. Trimming at V came to 7 bases and at J to 7 bases, leaving 9 bases not matched to a gene. Germline V gene lookup returns CDR1 SGHRS and CDR2 YFSETQ. CDR3 in amino acids: CASSQGEVRGYTF. CDR3 in DNA: TGCGCCAGCTCACAGGGGGAAGTGCGTGGCTACACCTTC. Variable domain in full (rest from reference TRBV5-1 and TRBJ1-2): KAGVTQTPRYLIKTRGQQVTLSCSPISGHRSVSWYQQTPGQGLQFLFEYFSETQRNKGNFPGRFSGRQFSNSRSEMNVSTLELGDSALYLCASSQGEVRGYTFGSGTRLTVV.

The chain uses TRBV5-1 and TRBJ1-4, with TRBD1 matching over 7 bases. V dropped 2 bases and J dropped 1; count of bases not matched to a gene: 2. CDR1 and CDR2 (germline): SGHRS, YFSETQ. The CDR3 has 15 residues. CDR3 residues: CASSLYRGTNEKLFF. CDR3 DNA sequence: TGCGCCAGCAGCTTATACAGGGGAACTAATGAAAAACTGTTTTTT.

The rearrangement links TRBV10-1 to TRBJ2-2, with D possibly being TRBD1 (6 bases). CDR3 length equals 17 residues. Trimming pared 3 bases from V and 1 base from J, leaving 15 bases between. The germline V gene encodes CDR1 WNHNN and CDR2 SYGVQD (reference sequence). CDR3 in DNA: TGCGCCAGCAGTGACCCTCCGGGACACCTGAACACCGGGGAGCTGTTTTTT. This codes for CASSDPPGHLNTGELFF.

This clone was detected only once. The gene calls are TRBV2 and TRBJ1-2; 7 bases line up with TRBD1. The CDR3 is 13 residues long. In germline, CDR1 is SNHLY, CDR2 FYNNEI. V gave up 7 bases and J gave up 6 bases; unmatched junction bases: 8. CDR3 region: CASNPTGYNGYTF. The CDR3 coding sequence is TGTGCCAGCAACCCGACAGGGTATAATGGCTACACCTTC.

V gene TRBV4-1 combines with J gene TRBJ1-2, with TRBD1 as a possible D gene (5 bases). This CDR3 region has 13 residues. V shed 2 bases and J shed 2 bases, with 6 bases lying between them. The germline gives CDR1 MGHRA, CDR2 YSYEKL. CDR3 sequence: CASSQTGNYGYTF. The CDR3 DNA follows: TGCGCCAGCAGCCAAACAGGCAACTATGGCTACACCTTC.

The rearrangement uses TRBV25-1 and TRBJ2-1; D uncertain. CDR3 length: 14 residues. CDR1 and CDR2 from the germline V gene are MGHDK and SYGVNS. V was clipped by 3 bases and J by 6 bases, with 12 bases between them. The CDR3 bases are TGTGCCAGCAGTGAGGTCTTTCAGGTCAATGAGCAGTTCTTC. It specifies CASSEVFQVNEQFF.

The chain recombines TRBV19 with TRBJ1-5, with TRBD1 matching over 8 bases. The V segment lost 6 bases and the J segment 4 bases; nucleotides outside the gene matches: 8. CDR3 length: 15 amino acids. Germline CDR1 is LNHDA and CDR2 is SQIVND (reference sequence). The CDR3 nucleotides read TGTGCCAGTAGACCGGGACAGGCAAGGAATCAGCCCCAGCATTTT. This translates into CASRPGQARNQPQHF.

CDR3 bases: TGTGCCAGCAGTTACTCGACGGCGGGGGGGAAAAATGAGCAGTTCTTC. This gives the protein CASSYSTAGGKNEQFF. The V and J genes are TRBV6-5 and TRBJ2-1; the match to TRBD2 covers 9 bases. Germline V gene lookup returns CDR1 MNHEY and CDR2 SVGAGI. With V trimmed by 0 bases and J by 7 bases, 7 bases remained unmatched. The CDR3 consists of 16 residues.

The chain recombines TRBV19 with TRBJ1-1; weak D call: TRBD1 (5 bases). The CDR3 totals 13 residues. V was clipped by 4 bases and J by 7 bases, with 13 bases between them. Looked up from germline, CDR1 is LNHDA and CDR2 is SQIVND (reference sequence). Here the CDR3 DNA reads TGTGCCAGTAGTACCCAATGGGGGGTTGAAGCTTTCTTT. Translation: CASSTQWGVEAFF. Full variable domain (remainder filled in from reference TRBV19 and TRBJ1-1): DGGITQSPKYLFRKEGQNVTLSCEQNLNHDAMYWYRQDPGQGLRLIYYSQIVNDFQKGDIAEGYSVSREKKESFPLTVTSAQKNPTAFYLCASSTQWGVEAFFGQGTRLTVV.

This chain connects TRBV30 to TRBJ2-5, with D tentatively TRBD1 (7 bases). CDR3 length: 15 residues. Germline V CDR1 and CDR2: GTSNPN, SVGIG (reference sequence). The V end was cut by 7 bases, the J end by 1 base, with 19 bases between. CDR3 loop: CAFGRQGNSQETQYF. The CDR3 DNA is TGTGCCTTCGGGAGACAGGGCAACAGCCAAGAGACCCAGTACTTC. Supplemented by reference TRBV30 and TRBJ2-5, the full variable domain reads SQTIHQWPATLVQPVGSPLSLECTVEGTSNPNLYWYRQAAGRGLQLLFYSVGIGQISSEVPQNLSASRPQDRQFILSSKKLLLSDSGFYLCAFGRQGNSQETQYFGPGTRLLVL.

CDR3 sequence: CASRLSRGRPNEQFF. Written as DNA, the CDR3 is TGTGCCAGCAGACTATCTAGGGGGCGCCCCAATGAGCAGTTCTTC. The chain recombines TRBV14 with TRBJ2-1; 7 nucleotides match TRBD1. Germline trimming cut 6 bases from V and 6 bases from J; bases unmatched to any gene: 11. Per the germline V gene, CDR1 is SGHDN and CDR2 is FVKESK. This CDR3 has 15 residues.

This clone occurred a few times. The rearrangement uses TRBV11-3 and TRBJ2-2; possible D gene TRBD1, 7 bases. Deletions cut 0 bases from V and 6 bases from J, with 17 bases between. The CDR3 contains 17 residues. Germline V gene lookup returns CDR1 SGHNT and CDR2 YENEEA. The CDR3 sequence is CASSLEGRRGLAGELFF. The CDR3, as DNA: TGTGCCAGCAGCTTAGAAGGAAGGAGGGGGCTGGCCGGGGAGCTGTTTTTT.

The rearrangement uses TRBV7-9 and TRBJ2-1, with 8 bases matching TRBD2. V gave up 5 bases and J gave up 1 base; unmatched junction bases: 4. The germline V gene encodes CDR1 SEHNR and CDR2 FQNEAQ (reference sequence). The CDR3 is made up of 15 amino acids. The CDR3 DNA follows: TGTGCCAGCAGCGCTGGCGGGGGGTCCTACAATGAGCAGTTCTTC. Translating gives CASSAGGGSYNEQFF.

The chain couples TRBV29-1 to TRBJ2-1, with 7 bases identical to TRBD2. This CDR3 comprises 16 residues. Per germline, CDR1 SQVTM and CDR2 ANQGSEA. Unmatched junction bases numbered 9, after V lost 3 bases and J lost 1 base. The CDR3 reads CSVESERGSSYNEQFF. The CDR3 DNA is TGCAGCGTTGAGTCCGAGCGGGGTAGTTCCTACAATGAGCAGTTCTTC.

The count of this clone is one. The chain recombines TRBV9 with TRBJ2-7, with 9 bases that match TRBD2. J lost 5 bases, V lost 4 bases, and 10 bases had no gene match. The CDR3 is made up of 15 amino acids. Germline CDR1 SGDLS, CDR2 YYNGEE. The CDR3 loop is CASSINGLARDEQYF. The CDR3 DNA follows: TGTGCCAGCAGCATCAACGGACTAGCGCGCGACGAGCAGTACTTC.

This clone was counted once. The rearrangement links TRBV28 to TRBJ1-5; tentatively, D is TRBD1 (6 bases). The CDR3 length is 15 residues. Trimming removed 2 bases at V and 7 bases at J, with 15 bases between. The germline CDR1 and CDR2 sequences are MDHEN and SYDVKM. The CDR3 is CASSLSRGGRQPQHF. CDR3 coding DNA: TGTGCCAGCAGTTTAAGTAGGGGGGGCAGGCAGCCCCAGCATTTT.

The chain carries TRBV19 and TRBJ2-7, with D hard to call. This CDR3 has 12 amino acids. Between the trimmed V and J ends, which lost 3 bases and 7 bases, there was a span of 10 bases. Germline V gene sequence: CDR1 LNHDA, CDR2 SQIVND (reference sequence). CDR3 loop: CASSIPGKEQYF. CDR3 nucleotides: TGTGCCAGTAGTATCCCAGGTAAAGAGCAGTACTTC.

This clone showed up just a few times. The V and J genes are TRBV11-2 and TRBJ1-5; no firm D call. Germline lookup yields CDR1 SGHAT and CDR2 FQNNGV. The CDR3 contains 14 residues. V was clipped by 2 bases and J by 0 bases, with 5 bases between them. This CDR3 reads CASSLSSSNQPQHF. As DNA, the CDR3 is TGTGCCAGCAGCTTATCCAGTAGCAATCAGCCCCAGCATTTT.